A single sample gave rise to the 20 T cell receptor beta chains below, sequenced in a study of brain T cells in children with intractable seizures. Generated by immunoSEQ multiplex PCR, the TCRdb table keeps only in-frame clones and is missing some. The table has 340,000 or so clones, over 90% seen once. The time point: blood from clinic visit 5 months post-surgery; TSC patient then seizure free. The specimen was peripheral blood, collected 4 to 6 months after surgery. The source is a boy under two years old with tuberous sclerosis and intractable seizures.

The chain joins TRBV6-6 to TRBJ2-7, with 11 bases identical to TRBD2. The CDR3 length is 14 residues. Trimming took 5 bases from V and 3 from J; bases not matched to a gene: 3. Germline CDR1 is MNHNY and CDR2 is SVGAGI (reference sequence). CDR3 DNA sequence: TGTGCCAGCAGTGCTAGCGGGGGGAACTACGAGCAGTACTTC. Amino acids: CASSASGGNYEQYF.

J is TRBJ2-1 and V is TRBV4-2, with 14 bases that match TRBD2. Germline CDR1 LGHNA, CDR2 YNFKEQ. V shed 4 bases, J shed 0 bases, and the junction held 14 bases outside the gene matches. There are 21 residues in the CDR3. The DNA for the CDR3 is TGTGCCAGCAGCCCTAACGGACTAGCGGGAGGAAGGGTTAGCTCCTACAATGAGCAGTTCTTC. Amino acid sequence: CASSPNGLAGGRVSSYNEQFF.

The J gene is TRBJ1-5, the V gene TRBV5-1; D is unresolved. The germline V and J ends were trimmed by 1 base and 4 bases, with 9 bases remaining between them. Germline CDR1 and CDR2: SGHRS and YFSETQ. This CDR3 spans 14 amino acids. The CDR3 loop reads CASSLNSGNQPQHF. The DNA for the CDR3 is TGCGCCAGCAGCTTGAATTCCGGGAATCAGCCCCAGCATTTT.

The chain's CDR3 is CASSFKRGIQYF. The CDR3 DNA follows: TGTGCCAGCAGCTTTAAAAGGGGAATTCAGTACTTC. This rearrangement joins TRBV7-8 to TRBJ2-4, with a possible D match to TRBD1 (5 bases). V was pared by 3 bases and J by 10 bases, with 10 bases between. CDR3 size: 12 residues. Looked up from germline, CDR1 is SGHVS and CDR2 is FQNEAQ.

The rearrangement joins TRBV6-4 to TRBJ2-3, with D perhaps TRBD1 (5 bases). Trimming shortened V by 0 bases and J by 3 bases, and 16 bases separated the two germline ends. Germline assignment: CDR1 MRHNA and CDR2 SNTAGT. The CDR3 has 17 residues. The CDR3 sequence: CASSDSARVDGTDTQYF. For the CDR3, the DNA is TGTGCCAGCAGTGACTCAGCCAGGGTAGACGGGACAGATACGCAGTATTTT.

This chain connects TRBV10-1 to TRBJ2-5; D possibly uses TRBD1 or TRBD2 (5 bases each). CDR3 size: 13 residues. From germline, CDR1 is WNHNN and CDR2 SYGVQD (reference sequence). V was pared by 6 bases and J by 4 bases, with 12 bases between. The CDR3 DNA sequence: TGCGCCAGCAGACCCGGGACGACAGAGACCCAGTACTTC. Translated, it gives CASRPGTTETQYF.

This clone was recorded a few times. V and J are TRBV5-6 and TRBJ1-2, with 10 bases identical to TRBD1. Losses at the gene ends were 3 bases for V and 8 bases for J; bases not matched to a gene: 7. This CDR3 is built from 14 residues. Looked up from germline, CDR1 is SGHDT and CDR2 is YYEEEE. The DNA for the CDR3 is TGTGCCAGCAGCTCCGCCGGGACAGGGGAAGGCTACACCTTC. Translated: CASSSAGTGEGYTF.

This rearrangement joins TRBV29-1 to TRBJ1-1; TRBD1 is a possible D gene (6 bases). The CDR3 covers 14 residues. The germline V gene has CDR1 SQVTM and CDR2 ANQGSEA. V lost 3 bases to trimming and J lost 0 bases, with 11 bases between them. CDR3 sequence (DNA): TGCAGCGTTGACAGGGGAGGCATGAACACTGAAGCTTTCTTT. It is translated as CSVDRGGMNTEAFF.

The rearrangement links TRBV11-1 to TRBJ2-7, with 8 bases aligning to TRBD1. Germline loops: CDR1 SGHAT, CDR2 FQDESV (reference sequence). V gave up 5 bases and J gave up 5 bases; unmatched junction bases: 2. This CDR3 is built from 12 residues. CDR3 nucleotide sequence: TGTGCCAGCAGCCCGGACAGGGACGAGCAGTACTTC. Translation gives CASSPDRDEQYF.

This clone was seen just once. The chain has TRBV27 and TRBJ1-5; 7 positions agree with TRBD1. CDR3 size: 13 residues. Trimming took 5 bases from V and 6 from J; bases not matched to a gene: 4. Germline CDR1 is MNHEY and CDR2 is SMNVEV (reference sequence). The CDR3 nucleotides are TGTGCCAGCAGTCCGAACAGGGGTCAGCCCCAGCATTTT. It specifies CASSPNRGQPQHF.

This clone was counted a single time. The V call is TRBV6-1, the J call TRBJ2-7, with D perhaps matching TRBD1 (6 bases). The CDR3 is 14 amino acids. Germline V gene sequence: CDR1 MNHNS, CDR2 SASEGT. With 2 bases removed from V and 0 bases from J, the gap between germline ends came to 8 bases. The CDR3 DNA follows: TGTGCCAGCAGTGAAAAGGGGGTCTCCTACGAGCAGTACTTC. Its translation is CASSEKGVSYEQYF.

This sequence joins TRBV5-1 and TRBJ2-1; D unresolved. This CDR3 has 13 residues. The germline CDR1 and CDR2 sequences are SGHRS and YFSETQ. V gave up 2 bases and J gave up 6 bases, with 9 bases separating them. For the CDR3, the DNA is TGCGCCAGCAGCTTAAACGGAGTCAATGAGCAGTTCTTC. Protein sequence: CASSLNGVNEQFF.

The CDR3 nucleotides read TGTGCCAGCAGCTTTTTCCAGATGGAGGGCACTGAAGCTTTCTTT. Amino acid sequence: CASSFFQMEGTEAFF. The chain uses TRBV5-4 and TRBJ1-1; D remains unclear. Germline CDR1 SGHNT, CDR2 YYREEE (reference sequence). The CDR3 totals 15 residues. With 2 bases removed from V and 4 bases from J, the gap between germline ends came to 15 bases.

The rearrangement uses TRBV20-1 and TRBJ2-3; D gene uncertain. This CDR3 is built from 11 residues. Trimming pared 2 bases from V and 4 bases from J, leaving 4 bases between. Germline CDR1 DFQATT, CDR2 SNEGSKA (reference sequence). CDR3 sequence (DNA): TGCAGTGCTAGAATTTCAGATACGCAGTATTTT. Protein product: CSARISDTQYF.

V gene TRBV9 combines with J gene TRBJ2-6; TRBD1 agrees at 8 bases. The CDR3 runs to 19 residues. Germline V gene sequence: CDR1 SGDLS, CDR2 YYNGEE. V lost 1 base and J lost 2; bases outside the gene matches: 11. CDR3 coding DNA: TGTGCCAGCAGCGTACCCCTGTTTCAGGGACAGGCTGGGGCCAACGTCCTGACTTTC. It specifies CASSVPLFQGQAGANVLTF.

This rearrangement joins TRBV10-3 to TRBJ1-1, with 7 bases fitting TRBD1. Germline lookup yields CDR1 ENHRY and CDR2 SYGVKD. The junction had 6 bases not matched to a gene; V was cut back by 5 bases and J by 0 bases. There are 15 residues in the CDR3. CDR3 in amino acids: CAISPGTALNTEAFF. The DNA of the CDR3 is TGTGCCATCAGTCCCGGGACAGCCTTGAACACTGAAGCTTTCTTT.

The chain combines TRBV3-1 (or the pseudogene TRBV3-2) with TRBJ1-6; D gene ambiguous. CDR1 is LGHDT and CDR2 is YNNKEL in the germline V gene (reference sequence). The CDR3 totals 16 residues. Between the trimmed V and J ends, which lost 3 bases and 5 bases, there was a span of 14 bases. The CDR3, as DNA: TGTGCCAGCAGCCAGGCCCCGGGAGGCCATAATTCACCCCTCCACTTT. This sequence encodes CASSQAPGGHNSPLHF.

The chain combines TRBV28 with TRBJ1-6; no firm D call. The germline V gene has CDR1 MDHEN and CDR2 SYDVKM. Between the trimmed V and J ends, which lost 3 bases and 0 bases, there was a span of 6 bases. CDR3 length equals 15 residues. The CDR3 DNA sequence: TGTGCCAGCAGTTTGGGGAGCTCCTATAATTCACCCCTCCACTTT. It yields the protein CASSLGSSYNSPLHF. The entire variable domain, with the rest obtained from reference TRBV28 and TRBJ1-6, is as follows: DVKVTQSSRYLVKRTGEKVFLECVQDMDHENMFWYRQDPGLGLRLIYFSYDVKMKEKGDIPEGYSVSREKKERFSLILESASTNQTSMYLCASSLGSSYNSPLHFGNGTRLTVT.

This chain links TRBV29-1 with TRBJ1-4; a possible D gene is TRBD1 (6 bases). Germline V gene sequence: CDR1 SQVTM, CDR2 ANQGSEA. V shed 6 bases and J shed 0 bases, with 11 bases lying between them. This CDR3 has 14 amino acids. CDR3 residues: CSVLGGATNEKLFF. The CDR3 coding sequence is TGCAGCGTATTAGGGGGGGCAACTAATGAAAAACTGTTTTTT.

The rearrangement links TRBV24-1 to TRBJ2-7, with 10 bases fitting TRBD1. Germline CDR1 is KGHDR and CDR2 is SFDVKD. This CDR3 has 17 amino acids. J lost 7 bases, V lost 4 bases, and 15 bases had no gene match. CDR3 sequence: CATSDQQGQGVSPEQYF. CDR3 bases: TGTGCCACCAGTGACCAACAAGGACAGGGGGTATCCCCAGAGCAGTACTTC.